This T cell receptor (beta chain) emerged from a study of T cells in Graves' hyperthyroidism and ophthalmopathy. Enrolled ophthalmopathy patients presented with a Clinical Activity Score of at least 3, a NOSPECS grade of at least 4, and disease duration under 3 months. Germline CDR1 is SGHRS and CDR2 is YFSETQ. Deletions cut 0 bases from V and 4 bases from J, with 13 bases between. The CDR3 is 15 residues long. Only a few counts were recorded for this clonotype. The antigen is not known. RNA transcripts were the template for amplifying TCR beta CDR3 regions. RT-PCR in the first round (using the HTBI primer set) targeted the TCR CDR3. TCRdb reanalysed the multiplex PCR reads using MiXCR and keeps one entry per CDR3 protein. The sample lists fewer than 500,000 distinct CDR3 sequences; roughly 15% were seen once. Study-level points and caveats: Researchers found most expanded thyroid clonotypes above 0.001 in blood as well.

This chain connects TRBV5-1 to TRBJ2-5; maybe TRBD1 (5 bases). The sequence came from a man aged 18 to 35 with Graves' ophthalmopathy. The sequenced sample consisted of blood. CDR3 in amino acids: CASSLAGVGRETQYF. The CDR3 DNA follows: TGCGCCAGCAGCTTGGCCGGTGTGGGGCGAGAGACCCAGTACTTC.